The subject of this entry is one T cell receptor (beta chain). The antigen is not known. Starting material of roughly 550 ng total RNA yielded TCR beta cDNA via a constant-region primer. Libraries for TCR beta were built through three nested multiplex PCR rounds, which together made up a slightly modified ARM-PCR procedure. TCRdb reanalysed the multiplex PCR reads using MiXCR and keeps one entry per CDR3 protein. Altogether 30,000 to 40,000 distinct CDR3 sequences are present, less than 85% being singletons, with the ten largest covering around 15%. The sample is drawn from a study of tumor-infiltrating lymphocytes in primary liver carcinoma. Study details: Each sample had roughly 3.65 to 8 million productive TCRbeta reads regardless of tissue type.

Between about 17 and 34 mg of unsorted bulk tissue served as the source from which RNA and DNA were co-extracted. Surgery removed the patients' primary liver carcinoma. These patients lived with chronic HBV infection and had never been treated. General observations from the study: Only about 8-24% of top clones spanned all five tumor regions.

The source is a man in his forties with primary liver carcinoma and hepatitis B virus infection. The sequencing input was liver tumor tissue from sampling region 4. As for subset: tumor region T4, right-lateral pole.

CDR3 DNA sequence: TGTGCCAACAGTGCCGTACCGGGATGTGTAAACAATGAGCAGTTCTTC. Its protein is CANSAVPGCVNNEQFF. The J gene is TRBJ2-1, the V gene TRBV14, with D maybe TRBD2 (5 bases). Germline V gene data show CDR1 as SGHDN and CDR2 as FVKESK. CDR3 length: 16 amino acids. The germline V and J ends were trimmed by 10 bases and 5 bases, with 24 bases remaining between them. The entire variable domain, with the rest obtained from reference TRBV14 and TRBJ2-1, is as follows: EAGVTQFPSHSVIEKGQTVTLRCDPISGHDNLYWYRRVMGKEIKFLLHFVKESKQDESGMPNNRFLAERTGGTYSTLKVQPAELEDSGVYFCANSAVPGCVNNEQFFGPGTRLTVL.